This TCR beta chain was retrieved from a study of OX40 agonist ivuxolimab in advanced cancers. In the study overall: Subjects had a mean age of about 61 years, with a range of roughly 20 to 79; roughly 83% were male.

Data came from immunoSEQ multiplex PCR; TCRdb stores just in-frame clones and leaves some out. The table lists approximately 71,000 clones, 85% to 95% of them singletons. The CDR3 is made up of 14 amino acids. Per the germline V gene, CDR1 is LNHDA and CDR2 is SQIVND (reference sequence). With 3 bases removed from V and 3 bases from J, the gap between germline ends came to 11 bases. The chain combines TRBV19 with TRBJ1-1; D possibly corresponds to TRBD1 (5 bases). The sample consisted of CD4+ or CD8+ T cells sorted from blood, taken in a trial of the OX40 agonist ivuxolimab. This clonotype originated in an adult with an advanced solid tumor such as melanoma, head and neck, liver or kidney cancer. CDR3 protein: CASSIPGAYTEAFF. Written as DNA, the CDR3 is TGTGCCAGTAGTATCCCCGGGGCATACACTGAAGCTTTCTTT.